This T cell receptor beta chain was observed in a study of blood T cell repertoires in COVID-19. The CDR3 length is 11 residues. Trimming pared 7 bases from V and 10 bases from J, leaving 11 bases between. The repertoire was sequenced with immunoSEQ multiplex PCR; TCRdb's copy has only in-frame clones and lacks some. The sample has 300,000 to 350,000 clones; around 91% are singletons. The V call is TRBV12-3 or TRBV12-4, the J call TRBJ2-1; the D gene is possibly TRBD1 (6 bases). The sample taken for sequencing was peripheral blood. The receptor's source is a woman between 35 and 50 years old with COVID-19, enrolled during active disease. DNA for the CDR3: TGTGCCAGCACCCTAGGGACAGAGCAGTTCTTC. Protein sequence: CASTLGTEQFF.